A single sample gave rise to the 30 T cell receptor beta chains below, sequenced in a study of blood T cells in healthy people across ages. The second PCR ran about 6 to 12 cycles with a sample-barcoded 5' primer and J-beta primers. In TCRdb, the 5' RACE reads were re-called with MiXCR into one record per CDR3 protein. Found here are about 1.4 million distinct CDR3 sequences, approximately 63% of them singletons; the top ten hold approximately 7%. The sample consisted of blood. These receptors were collected from a man between 18 and 29 years old in good health.

The chain uses TRBV11-2 and TRBJ2-1; TRBD2 agrees at 9 bases. Germline V gene sequence: CDR1 SGHAT, CDR2 FQNNGV. The CDR3 runs 17 residues. Unmatched junction bases numbered 16, after V lost 6 bases and J lost 7 bases. This CDR3 reads CASSPLPGSSGTNEQFF. The CDR3 nucleotides are TGTGCCAGCAGTCCCCTCCCAGGTTCTAGCGGGACAAATGAGCAGTTCTTC.

This chain joins TRBV6-2 or TRBV6-3 and TRBJ2-1; a possible D gene is TRBD2 (6 bases). Germline CDR1 MNHEY, CDR2 SVGEGT. Trimming removed 7 bases at V and 4 bases at J, with 14 bases between. The CDR3 consists of 14 residues. CDR3 sequence reads: CASKGLASYNEQFF. The CDR3 DNA sequence: TGTGCCAGCAAGGGGCTAGCGAGTTACAATGAGCAGTTCTTC.

This clonotype was detected once. The chain is built from TRBV29-1 and TRBJ1-1, with D unclear. CDR1 and CDR2 (germline): SQVTM, ANQGSEA. Trimming shortened V by 7 bases and J by 6 bases, and 18 bases separated the two germline ends. The CDR3 is 13 residues long. Here the CDR3 DNA reads TGCAGCGCCCTCGGACGGATGGACGCTGAAGCTTTCTTT. This sequence encodes CSALGRMDAEAFF.

This clonotype appeared a few times. The chain links TRBV29-1 to TRBJ1-2, with a tentative D call TRBD1 (5 bases). The V end was cut by 3 bases, the J end by 3 bases, with 17 bases between. Per the germline V gene, CDR1 is SQVTM and CDR2 is ANQGSEA. CDR3 length equals 15 residues. Here the CDR3 reads CSVDLRKGPYYGYTF. The CDR3 DNA sequence: TGCAGCGTTGACCTTAGGAAGGGACCGTACTATGGCTACACCTTC.

This clonotype turned up a few times. V is TRBV10-3 and J is TRBJ2-7; D unclear. The CDR3 has 16 amino acids. Germline V gene lookup returns CDR1 ENHRY and CDR2 SYGVKD. Trimming took 0 bases from V and 6 from J, leaving 18 bases between them. The CDR3 spells CAISESLSGLSVEQYF. DNA for the CDR3: TGTGCCATCAGTGAGTCACTCTCCGGGCTCTCAGTCGAGCAGTACTTC.

This rearrangement joins TRBV7-9 to TRBJ1-4; no clear D gene. CDR1 is SEHNR and CDR2 is FQNEAQ in the germline V gene (reference sequence). The CDR3 loop spans 15 amino acids. Trimming stripped 0 bases from V and 2 bases from J, with 7 bases between. This CDR3 reads CASSLAEGTNEKLFF. In nucleotides, the CDR3 is TGTGCCAGCAGCTTAGCGGAGGGTACTAATGAAAAACTGTTTTTT. The variable domain in full, with the rest retrieved from reference TRBV7-9 and TRBJ1-4, is DTGVSQNPRHKITKRGQNVTFRCDPISEHNRLYWYRQTLGQGPEFLTYFQNEAQLEKSRLLSDRFSAERPKGSFSTLEIQRTEQGDSAMYLCASSLAEGTNEKLFFGSGTQLSVL.

The V and J genes are TRBV4-1 and TRBJ2-7; D might be TRBD1 (5 bases). Trimming left V 2 bases short and J 6 bases short, with 14 bases between. The CDR3 has 14 residues. CDR1 is MGHRA, CDR2 YSYEKL, per germline. CDR3 in DNA: TGCGCCAGCAGCCAATCCTCAGGGCGAAGCGAGCAGTACTTC. Its translation: CASSQSSGRSEQYF.

The CDR3 spells CASSPEQGRDTQYF. CDR3 bases: TGTGCCAGCTCACCGGAGCAGGGGCGAGATACGCAGTATTTT. This chain connects TRBV18 to TRBJ2-3, with D tentatively TRBD1 (6 bases). The CDR3 has 14 amino acids. The germline gives CDR1 KGHSH, CDR2 LQKENI. V lost 3 bases and J 5 bases, leaving 12 bases between the germline ends. Complete variable domain (other parts from reference TRBV18 and TRBJ2-3): NAGVMQNPRHLVRRRGQEARLRCSPMKGHSHVYWYRQLPEEGLKFMVYLQKENIIDESGMPKERFSAEFPKEGPSILRIQQVVRGDSAAYFCASSPEQGRDTQYFGPGTRLTVL.

V gene TRBV24-1 combines with J gene TRBJ1-2; 9 bases are shared with TRBD1. V lost 4 bases, J lost 4 bases, and 9 bases stayed unmatched. Germline CDR1 reads KGHDR; CDR2 reads SFDVKD. The CDR3 extends over 16 amino acids. Written as DNA, the CDR3 is TGTGCCACCAGTGAGGACCCGGGACAGGGCGTCTATGGCTACACCTTC. Residues: CATSEDPGQGVYGYTF.

The rearrangement links TRBV20-1 to TRBJ1-2; no reliable D call. This CDR3 comprises 13 residues. Per the germline V gene, CDR1 is DFQATT and CDR2 is SNEGSKA (reference sequence). V was pared by 3 bases and J by 3 bases, with 11 bases between. The CDR3 bases are TGCAGTGCTAGGCCCAGGCAGTACTATGGCTACACCTTC. Its translation: CSARPRQYYGYTF.

The chain couples TRBV29-1 to TRBJ2-1; D gene unclear. The V gene lost 3 bases and the J gene lost 13 bases, with 16 bases spanning the gap. Germline values: CDR1 SQVTM, CDR2 ANQGSEA. The CDR3 sequence is 12 residues long. CDR3 coding DNA: TGCAGCGTTGACCCCAACCAAGAGACCCAGTTCTTC. It yields the protein CSVDPNQETQFF.

V gene TRBV20-1 combines with J gene TRBJ2-1, with 8 bases identical to TRBD2. The CDR3 runs 14 residues. The germline gives CDR1 DFQATT, CDR2 SNEGSKA (reference sequence). V lost 6 bases to trimming and J lost 2 bases; unmatched junction nucleotides: 6. The CDR3 DNA follows: TGCAGTGCCCCCCCACTAGCGGCCTACAATGAGCAGTTCTTC. Its translation: CSAPPLAAYNEQFF.

The chain is built from TRBV29-1 and TRBJ2-3; perhaps D is TRBD1 or TRBD2 (6 bases each). V was cut by 4 bases and J by 1 base, with 18 bases left in between. The CDR3 is 16 amino acids. CDR1 and CDR2 from the germline V gene are SQVTM and ANQGSEA. CDR3 DNA sequence: TGCAGCGTTGGCTGGGGTTGGGGGGCCGGCACAGATACGCAGTATTTT. It is translated as CSVGWGWGAGTDTQYF.

V is TRBV12-3 or TRBV12-4 and J is TRBJ2-1; 16 nucleotides agree with TRBD2. This CDR3 has 18 residues. With V trimmed by 5 bases and J by 5 bases, 9 bases remained unmatched. CDR3 coding DNA: TGTGCCAGCAGTACGACACCCGGGACTAGCGGGGGGGACAATGAGCAGTTCTTC. Its protein product is CASSTTPGTSGGDNEQFF.

The rearrangement joins TRBV4-1 to TRBJ1-6; perhaps TRBD1 as D (5 bases). Germline lookup yields CDR1 MGHRA and CDR2 YSYEKL. This CDR3 region has 15 residues. V dropped 4 bases and J dropped 7 bases, with 14 bases sitting between them. CDR3 coding DNA: TGCGCCAGCAGCCCTCCAACAGGATTCAATTCACCCCTCCACTTT. Translating gives CASSPPTGFNSPLHF.

This clonotype was picked up a small number of times. V gene TRBV27 combines with J gene TRBJ2-7; D uncertain. CDR1 is MNHEY, CDR2 SMNVEV, per germline (reference sequence). The V end lost 6 bases, the J end lost 6 bases, and 9 bases lay between the germline ends. The CDR3 spans 11 residues. The chain's CDR3 is CASRSPREQYF. CDR3 in DNA: TGTGCCAGCAGGAGCCCCCGCGAGCAGTACTTC.

The chain couples TRBV13 to TRBJ2-7; TRBD1 agrees at 9 bases. The germline V gene has CDR1 PRHDT and CDR2 FYEKMQ (reference sequence). V trimming: 0 bases; J trimming: 1 base; junction bases outside the gene matches: 13. The CDR3 has 19 amino acids. This CDR3 is CASSLGNGQGTHISYEQYF. DNA of the CDR3: TGTGCCAGCAGCTTAGGCAACGGACAGGGGACCCACATTTCCTACGAGCAGTACTTC.

The chain recombines TRBV20-1 with TRBJ2-7, with TRBD1 as a possible D gene (6 bases). CDR3 length: 15 amino acids. V lost 4 bases to trimming and J lost 2 bases, with 18 bases between them. Germline assignment: CDR1 DFQATT and CDR2 SNEGSKA (reference sequence). The chain's CDR3 is CSAISEQGPPYEQYF. CDR3 DNA: TGCAGTGCTATTTCTGAGCAGGGGCCTCCCTACGAGCAGTACTTC.

This clonotype showed up just a few times. J is TRBJ2-4 and V is TRBV3-1; 7 bases fit TRBD2. CDR1 is LGHDT and CDR2 is YNNKEL in the germline V gene (reference sequence). J was trimmed by 13 bases and V by 4 bases; bases with no gene match: 10. This CDR3 comprises 13 residues. CDR3 region: CASSPREVRAQYF. The CDR3 DNA reads TGTGCCAGCAGCCCTCGGGAGGTCAGGGCGCAGTACTTC. Looking up the rest from reference TRBV3-1 and TRBJ2-4 gives the full variable domain: DTAVSQTPKYLVTQMGNDKSIKCEQNLGHDTMYWYKQDSKKFLKIMFSYNNKELIINETVPNRFSPKSPDKAHLNLHINSLELGDSAVYFCASSPREVRAQYFGAGTRLSVL.

The chain joins TRBV5-1 to TRBJ2-3; D possibly uses TRBD1 or TRBD2 (6 bases each). CDR3 length: 17 residues. Per germline, CDR1 SGHRS and CDR2 YFSETQ. The V end lost 6 bases, the J end lost 0 bases, and 20 bases lay between the germline ends. In DNA, the CDR3 is TGCGCCAGCAACCTTCAAGCTACAGGGACTAGCACAGATACGCAGTATTTT. Protein product: CASNLQATGTSTDTQYF.

The chain has TRBV7-9 and TRBJ2-1, with 15 bases lining up with TRBD2. The CDR3 has 15 amino acids. From germline, CDR1 is SEHNR and CDR2 FQNEAQ (reference sequence). The V segment lost 7 bases and the J segment 8 bases; nucleotides outside the gene matches: 6. The CDR3 DNA reads as TGTGCCAGCACGAGGACTAGCGGGGGGGCAGATGAGCAGTTCTTC. Its protein product is CASTRTSGGADEQFF.

The DNA for the CDR3 is TGCAGTGCTATAGGGACGCAAGCGAGCTCCTATAATTCACCCCTCCACTTT. Amino acid sequence: CSAIGTQASSYNSPLHF. The chain uses TRBV20-1 and TRBJ1-6; the D gene is possibly TRBD1 (5 bases). The V end was cut by 4 bases, the J end by 0 bases, with 16 bases between. Germline V gene lookup returns CDR1 DFQATT and CDR2 SNEGSKA (reference sequence). The CDR3 contains 17 residues.

V is TRBV5-1 and J is TRBJ2-7; either TRBD1 or TRBD2 may fit D (5 bases each). The CDR3 is 14 amino acids. V lost 4 bases to trimming and J lost 2 bases, with 13 bases between them. Germline V gives CDR1 SGHRS, CDR2 YFSETQ. CDR3 region: CASSPGTPAYEQYF. Written as DNA, the CDR3 is TGCGCCAGCAGCCCCGGGACGCCCGCCTACGAGCAGTACTTC.

V and J are TRBV28 and TRBJ2-5; D perhaps matches TRBD2 (5 bases). CDR3 length equals 14 residues. Trimming stripped 6 bases from V and 11 bases from J, with 22 bases between. In germline, CDR1 is MDHEN, CDR2 SYDVKM. In nucleotides, the CDR3 is TGTGCCAGCAGCCGGGCTCCGGGAATCCGCCAGCAGTACTTC. This codes for CASSRAPGIRQQYF. Full variable domain (outside the CDR3, taken from reference TRBV28 and TRBJ2-5): DVKVTQSSRYLVKRTGEKVFLECVQDMDHENMFWYRQDPGLGLRLIYFSYDVKMKEKGDIPEGYSVSREKKERFSLILESASTNQTSMYLCASSRAPGIRQQYFGPGTRLLVL.

The V call is TRBV27, the J call TRBJ2-1; D remains unclear. CDR3 size: 14 residues. The germline CDR1 and CDR2 sequences are MNHEY and SMNVEV (reference sequence). V was pared by 7 bases and J by 2 bases, with 12 bases between. CDR3 coding DNA: TGTGCCAGCACGGATGCCTCTACCTACAATGAGCAGTTCTTC. Amino acid sequence: CASTDASTYNEQFF.

The chain joins TRBV27 to TRBJ2-1, with D unclear. Trimming cost V 0 bases and J 10 bases, with 13 bases left between them. The CDR3 consists of 14 residues. Germline V gene lookup returns CDR1 MNHEY and CDR2 SMNVEV (reference sequence). The DNA for the CDR3 is TGTGCCAGCAGTTTATCGGTTGTGATGAAGGAGCAGTTCTTC. Translated, it gives CASSLSVVMKEQFF.

V is TRBV7-8 and J is TRBJ1-6; D ambiguous. Trimming left V 3 bases short and J 12 bases short, with 9 bases between. This CDR3 contains 12 residues. CDR1 is SGHVS, CDR2 FQNEAQ, per germline. CDR3 bases: TGTGCCAGCAGCTTCAACGCTGTACCCCTCCACTTT. Protein: CASSFNAVPLHF.

This clonotype was detected only a few times. The chain is built from TRBV3-1 and TRBJ2-3, with 10 bases fitting TRBD1. V lost 4 bases, J lost 3 bases, and 7 bases stayed unmatched. This CDR3 spans 16 amino acids. CDR1 is LGHDT, CDR2 YNNKEL, per germline (reference sequence). The CDR3 coding sequence is TGTGCCAGCAGCCTGACAGGGGGCGAAGGTACAGATACGCAGTATTTT. The encoded protein is CASSLTGGEGTDTQYF.

The table lists this clonotype with a few counts. The chain uses TRBV7-9 and TRBJ1-2; 7 nucleotides agree with TRBD1. The CDR3 runs 14 residues. Germline V gene sequence: CDR1 SEHNR, CDR2 FQNEAQ (reference sequence). Germline trimming cut 4 bases from V and 3 bases from J; bases unmatched to any gene: 5. The CDR3 DNA reads as TGTGCCAGCAGCTCAGGGGGAGCGGACTATGGCTACACCTTC. Amino acid sequence: CASSSGGADYGYTF. The full variable domain, its missing parts supplied by reference TRBV7-9 and TRBJ1-2, is DTGVSQNPRHKITKRGQNVTFRCDPISEHNRLYWYRQTLGQGPEFLTYFQNEAQLEKSRLLSDRFSAERPKGSFSTLEIQRTEQGDSAMYLCASSSGGADYGYTFGSGTRLTVV.

The genes are TRBV7-2 and TRBJ2-1, with 7 bases lining up with TRBD2. Germline assignment: CDR1 SGHTA and CDR2 FQGNSA. Trimming cost V 4 bases and J 14 bases; bases outside gene matches: 11. This CDR3 comprises 13 residues. CDR3 DNA sequence: TGTGCCAGCAGCTCAATAAAACTAGCGTCAGAGTTCTTC. It codes for CASSSIKLASEFF.